This note documents a single T cell receptor beta chain sequence. This clonotype was observed once. No antigen is known for it. There are no base qualities to consult, and no much larger clone falls within one base. One read alone is a weak basis. This record belongs to a study of Graves' ophthalmopathy and Graves' hyperthyroidism listed by TCRdb under 2018. In the study overall: Peripheral blood was collected at initial diagnosis, prior to any treatment. To tell Graves' ophthalmopathy apart from Graves' hyperthyroidism, and to predict which patients would progress to ophthalmopathy, the study relied on TCR beta repertoire signatures. In total, over 130 blood samples were TCR-sequenced: some 40 ophthalmopathy, roughly 80 hyperthyroidism and 17 hyperthyroidism-to-ophthalmopathy patients. A discovery set of more than 90 patients (under 45 ophthalmopathy, 55 to 65 stable hyperthyroidism) was enrolled to explore V-J signatures distinguishing ophthalmopathy from hyperthyroidism. An independent validation cohort comprised 18 to 20 hyperthyroidism patients and some 16 patients who later progressed from hyperthyroidism to ophthalmopathy. In five or six hyperthyroidism patients, T-cell repertoires of thyroid tissue and blood were compared. Once sampling was done, hyperthyroidism patients were given methimazole at a starting dose of 30 mg daily, while ophthalmopathy patients were given high-dose intravenous methylprednisolone. The approximately 100 discovery patients were divided at random into training and test sets in a 7:3 ratio.

CDR3 length: 15 amino acids, cysteine to phenylalanine. The DNA shown is the 45-base CDR3, in frame from base 1. Unmatched junction bases come to 9, with V trimmed by 6 bases and J by 2 bases. From the germline V gene, CDR1 is MDHEN and CDR2 is SYDVKM. The research as a whole found: Ophthalmopathy was separated from stable hyperthyroidism by the 13-signature model with around 89% sensitivity and about 81% specificity in cross-validation and with 80%/75% in the test set. In validation, the model predicted ophthalmopathy progression with roughly 68% sensitivity and roughly 72% specificity; some 13 predicted patients were CT-confirmed with GO in a median of about 6.2 months. Sample size was not statistically predetermined, and group allocation was not concealed from the investigators. Most expanded thyroid clonotypes with frequency above 0.001 were also detected in blood, suggesting blood repertoires may reflect the thyroid immune response.

Ophthalmopathy patients had moderately to severely active disease, Clinical Activity Score of at least 3, NOSPECS grade of at least 4, and disease duration under 3 months. Patients with other autoimmune diseases, uncontrolled infections, pregnancy or lactation were excluded. Clinical symptoms, serum thyroxine, TRAb, thyroid ultrasound and orbital computed tomography formed the basis of the diagnosis. Ficoll-Paque density gradient centrifugation was used to isolate PBMCs from around 10 ml of fresh peripheral blood. Trizol reagent was used to extract the total RNA, and its quality was then checked on an Agilent 2100 Bioanalyzer. For repertoire sequencing, TCR beta CDR3 regions were amplified from RNA transcripts. HTBI primers and the Qiagen OneStep RT-PCR kit were used in a first-round RT-PCR, which was followed by a second-round multiplex PCR, size selection and purification. Libraries were sequenced on an Illumina HiSeq2000 using paired-end 100 bp reads. The paper's processing steps were these. Reads were processed with SOAPnuke, discarding reads with adapters, uncalled bases, mean Phred below 15, or no exact constant-primer or identifier match. COPE v1.2.5 was used to merge the high-quality paired reads. Each unique nucleotide sequence was treated as a clonotype, and MiTCR v1.1 was used to align the clonotypes to the IMGT TRB V, D and J references. Analysis was restricted to V-J combinations with a frequency above 0.0001, which covered roughly 99% of repertoires. For each V-J combination, a TCR clonal expansion and chaos score was defined as the ratio of F50 clonal expansion to chaos observed in the TCRdist matrix. Welch's t-statistics and random forest were used to reduce the features to about a dozen V-J combinations, which were then used as input to a naive Bayes classifier. Thyroid-blood repertoire similarity was quantified with the Morisita-Horn index. The public reads were reanalyzed by TCRdb: fastp trimming at Q25, MiXCR alignment, in-frame beta chains only. Rows with one shared CDR3 protein collapse into an entry with the most common genes and DNA. These V and J calls rely on TCRdb rather than the paper's analysis. The sample table lists some 400,000 distinct CDR3 sequences, around 20% of them with a count of one. Of the sample, approximately 1.4% falls within the top ten clones.

The sample consisted of peripheral blood. The source of this sequence is a woman aged 18-30 years with Graves' ophthalmopathy. Donor details come from another sample of the same person, matched by shared clones. The chain is made from TRBV28 and TRBJ2-7; 8 middle bases align to TRBD1. The bases read TGTGCCAGCAGCGCGTTGACAGGGGATACCTACGAGCAGTACTTC. This codes for CASSALTGDTYEQYF.